This TCR beta chain is drawn from a study of human T cells and chemical hapten exposure. Study-wide points: Expanded TCRs made up significantly more big CDR3 similarity clusters than controls did.

As for time point: patch test 3, about 24 weeks after DPC sensitization. Treatment in this sample: therapeutic diphenylcyclopropenone sensitization with weekly scalp DPC. Trimming removed 2 bases from V and 0 bases from J, with 14 bases in between. Germline V CDR1 and CDR2: MNHEY, SVGEGT. The CDR3 runs 18 residues. Points on this clonotype: Its antigen is unknown.

The study's library attached unique molecular identifiers to single cDNA molecules. TCRdb re-derived calls from the RACE reads in MiXCR, one entry per CDR3 protein. The sample comprises approximately 86,000 distinct CDR3 sequences, 9.5% to 13% of which are singletons, and roughly 1% rests with the top ten. The starting material was whole blood, obtained in connection with sensitization to the hapten diphenylcyclopropenone (DPC). This chain uses TRBV6-2 or TRBV6-3 with TRBJ2-6; the D gene is possibly TRBD2 (5 bases). This clonotype originated in a woman aged 25 to 39 with alopecia areata. Some clones in this sample may be carry-over from other donors' samples. CDR3 nucleotides: TGTGCCAGCAGTTACGTTGGGCGGGCTGGCTCTGGGGCCAACGTCCTGACTTTC. It codes for CASSYVGRAGSGANVLTF.